These T cell receptor beta chains were read from a single sample in a study of Ad26.COV2.S vaccination and SARS-CoV-2 variants. Some clones are missing from TCRdb's copy, which holds only in-frame ones; the method was immunoSEQ multiplex PCR. This sample yields about 420,000 clones, of which approximately 88% are seen a single time; 3.6% belongs to the top ten. The sequenced sample was peripheral blood, obtained in a trial of Ad26.COV2.S vaccine versus placebo. All receptors derive from a person between 18 and 60 years old who received the Ad26.COV2.S COVID-19 vaccine or a placebo. Both conserved end residues are part of each CDR3. The D gene is left open where the match is weak. Clone sizes are given selectively: once, few, many, or a class where the clone is expanded.

v_gene,d_gene,abundance,j_gene,CDR3aa,CDR3nt
TRBV6-1,NA,NA,TRBJ1-2,CASSELVEGIGGYTF,TGTGCCAGCAGTGAATTAGTCGAGGGAATAGGTGGCTACACCTTC
TRBV10-3,NA,NA,TRBJ2-5,CATRGNQETQYF,TGTGCCACAAGGGGCAACCAAGAGACCCAGTACTTC
TRBV4-1,NA,NA,TRBJ2-2,CASSQITGELFF,TGCGCCAGCAGCCAAATCACGGGGGAGCTGTTTTTT
TRBV30,NA,NA,TRBJ2-7,CAWSRGASYYEQYF,TGTGCCTGGAGCCGGGGGGCCAGCTACTACGAGCAGTACTTC
TRBV11-2,NA,once,TRBJ1-3,CASSLGQGAGNTIYF,TGTGCCAGCAGCTTAGGTCAGGGAGCTGGAAACACCATATATTTT
TRBV5-1,TRBD1,NA,TRBJ2-1,CASSSGQGFGEQFF,TGCGCCAGCAGCTCGGGACAGGGTTTCGGTGAGCAGTTCTTC
TRBV7-2,TRBD1,once,TRBJ2-5,CASSLDRGLETQYF,TGTGCCAGCAGCTTAGACAGGGGGTTGGAGACCCAGTACTTC
TRBV5-1,NA,once,TRBJ2-3,CASRESGTLLDTQYF,TGCGCCAGCAGAGAATCCGGGACCCTACTGGATACGCAGTATTTT
TRBV18,NA,NA,TRBJ1-1,CASSLGAAEAFF,TGTGCCAGCTCACTGGGGGCCGCTGAAGCTTTCTTT
TRBV4-1,NA,NA,TRBJ2-2,CASSQAGRTVANTGELFF,TGCGCCAGCAGCCAAGCCGGGAGGACAGTCGCGAACACCGGGGAGCTGTTTTTT
TRBV15,TRBD1,NA,TRBJ1-3,CATSRGRDSFFSGNTIYF,TGTGCCACCAGCAGAGGTCGGGACAGTTTTTTCTCTGGAAACACCATATATTTT
TRBV11-2,NA,NA,TRBJ2-5,CASSLRGWETQYF,TGTGCCAGCAGCTTAAGGGGCTGGGAGACCCAGTACTTC
TRBV27,TRBD2,NA,TRBJ2-3,CASGVRPGTSGYTDTQYF,TGTGCCAGCGGAGTCCGACCCGGGACTAGCGGGTACACAGATACGCAGTATTTT
TRBV7-8,NA,NA,TRBJ2-7,CASSLAHGSGSYEQYF,TGTGCCAGCAGCTTAGCCCACGGATCGGGGAGTTACGAGCAGTACTTC
TRBV14,NA,NA,TRBJ2-2,CASRRDSNTGELFF,TGTGCCAGCAGGCGGGACAGCAACACCGGGGAGCTGTTTTTT
TRBV5-1,NA,few,TRBJ1-3,CASSLGQENTIYF,TGCGCCAGCAGCTTGGGGCAGGAGAACACCATATATTTT
TRBV10-3,NA,NA,TRBJ2-2,CAISETGADTGELFF,TGTGCCATCAGTGAAACAGGCGCCGACACCGGGGAGCTGTTTTTT
TRBV7-9,NA,NA,TRBJ2-3,CASSFGGNTQYF,TGTGCCAGCAGCTTTGGGGGAAATACGCAGTATTTT
TRBV15,TRBD1,few,TRBJ2-2,CANAKRRQGADTGELFF,TGTGCCAACGCCAAACGGCGACAGGGGGCCGACACCGGGGAGCTGTTTTTT
TRBV5-6,NA,NA,TRBJ1-2,CASSFARQGLSYGYTF,TGTGCCAGCAGCTTTGCGCGCCAGGGGTTGAGCTATGGCTACACCTTC
TRBV29-1,NA,NA,TRBJ2-7,CSVREGGEQYF,TGCAGCGTCCGCGAAGGAGGCGAGCAGTACTTC
TRBV4-2,NA,NA,TRBJ1-6,CASSQGSERNSPLHF,TGTGCCAGCAGCCAAGGTAGTGAACGGAATTCACCCCTCCACTTT
TRBV6-2/TRBV6-3,NA,NA,TRBJ2-1,CASSYLGRGGNEQFF,TGTGCCAGCAGTTATTTGGGCAGAGGGGGCAATGAGCAGTTCTTC
TRBV10-3,NA,NA,TRBJ2-1,CAISESETVEQFF,TGTGCCATCAGTGAGTCTGAGACAGTAGAGCAGTTCTTC
TRBV7-9,NA,NA,TRBJ2-1,CASNRGVERYNEQFF,TGTGCCAGCAACCGTGGGGTCGAGCGCTACAATGAGCAGTTCTTC
TRBV3-1/TRBV3-2,NA,NA,TRBJ2-5,CASSPSPGNQETQYF,TGTGCCAGCAGCCCCTCCCCGGGAAACCAAGAGACCCAGTACTTC
TRBV19,NA,NA,TRBJ2-5,CASSIGHREGETQYF,TGTGCCAGTAGTATAGGGCACAGGGAGGGAGAGACCCAGTACTTC
TRBV6-5,TRBD1,NA,TRBJ1-1,CASSPGQGSEAFF,TGTGCCAGCAGCCCGGGACAGGGGAGTGAAGCTTTCTTT
TRBV6-5,NA,NA,TRBJ1-5,CASRRTGFSNQPQHF,TGTGCCAGCAGACGTACGGGGTTTAGCAATCAGCCCCAGCATTTT
TRBV6-5,TRBD1,NA,TRBJ1-5,CASSPTGNSNQPQHF,TGTGCCAGCAGCCCGACAGGGAATAGCAATCAGCCCCAGCATTTT
TRBV27,NA,NA,TRBJ2-2,CASSLASGELFF,TGTGCCAGCAGTTTAGCTTCGGGGGAGCTGTTTTTT
TRBV4-1,NA,few,TRBJ1-2,CASSPNTENYGYTF,TGCGCCAGCAGTCCTAATACAGAGAACTATGGCTACACCTTC
TRBV4-1,NA,once,TRBJ1-2,CASSQEGGGARAVGYTF,TGCGCCAGCAGCCAAGAAGGTGGCGGGGCGCGGGCTGTTGGCTACACCTTC
TRBV27,NA,NA,TRBJ2-7,CASSFPSYEQYF,TGTGCCAGCAGTTTCCCCTCCTACGAGCAGTACTTC
TRBV19,NA,NA,TRBJ1-2,CASKNGLYGYTF,TGTGCCAGTAAAAACGGCCTCTATGGCTACACCTTC
TRBV15,TRBD1,NA,TRBJ2-5,CATSRDPGQEETQYF,TGTGCCACCAGCAGAGATCCAGGACAGGAAGAGACCCAGTACTTC
TRBV6-5,NA,NA,TRBJ1-1,CASSLYSGNTEAFF,TGTGCCAGCAGTCTCTATTCAGGGAACACTGAAGCTTTCTTT
TRBV14,NA,NA,TRBJ1-4,CASSLGQSNEKLFF,TGTGCCAGCAGCCTAGGACAAAGCAATGAAAAACTGTTTTTT
TRBV5-4,TRBD2,NA,TRBJ2-7,CASSFASGESYEQYF,TGTGCCAGCAGCTTTGCTAGCGGGGAGTCCTACGAGCAGTACTTC
TRBV9,TRBD1,once,TRBJ2-7,CASSPGQSYEQYF,TGTGCCAGCAGTCCGGGACAGAGTTACGAGCAGTACTTC
TRBV13,TRBD2,NA,TRBJ2-3,CASSKKSGVTDTQYF,TGTGCCAGCAGCAAGAAAAGCGGGGTGACAGATACGCAGTATTTT
TRBV7-8,NA,NA,TRBJ2-1,CASTEQGGSYNEQFF,TGTGCCAGCACCGAACAGGGAGGGTCCTACAATGAGCAGTTCTTC
TRBV7-3,NA,NA,TRBJ2-2,CASSPLGGGGELFF,TGTGCCAGCAGCCCCCTTGGGGGTGGCGGGGAGCTGTTTTTT
TRBV19,TRBD2,NA,TRBJ2-4,CASSISGMGGNIQYF,TGTGCCAGTAGTATAAGTGGGATGGGAGGGAACATTCAGTACTTC
TRBV9,NA,once,TRBJ2-7,CASSPQTVAYEQYF,TGTGCCAGCAGCCCCCAGACAGTTGCCTACGAGCAGTACTTC
TRBV19,NA,few,TRBJ2-7,CASSDLGGGYEGEQYF,TGTGCCAGTAGTGACCTAGGTGGCGGCTACGAGGGCGAGCAGTACTTC
TRBV11-2,NA,NA,TRBJ2-1,CASSLDRLDHNEQFF,TGTGCCAGCAGCTTAGATCGGCTAGATCACAATGAGCAGTTCTTC
TRBV28,TRBD1,once,TRBJ1-2,CASSPHRGQGTTYTF,TGTGCCAGCAGCCCCCATCGAGGACAGGGGACAACCTACACCTTC